A single T cell receptor (beta chain) is shown here with its context. No antigen is known for it. The sample belongs to a study of T cells expressing NK-cell markers. Study as a whole: The TCR beta repertoires originated in sorted CD3+CD56+NKG2C+, CD3+CD56+NKG2C- and CD3+CD56-NKG2C+ T cells. Among the eight sequenced donors, seven tested HCMV-seropositive and one tested seronegative. The study, taken as a whole, reports: NKG2C+ dominant clonotype frequencies in 6 or 7 donors were about 1.0-7.5% of CD8+ T cells.

It was by 5'RACE template switching with UMIs that TCR beta cDNA was made. One entry per CDR3 protein, without DNA, is what TCRdb gives after re-calling the 5' RACE reads. Here the sample table reports a few hundred thousand distinct CDR3 sequences. Per germline, CDR1 DFQATT and CDR2 SNEGSKA (reference sequence). This CDR3 contains 14 residues. This TCR was recovered from a man younger than 30 in good health. The sequencing sample was made of blood T cells: a sorted CD56 or NKG2C T cell subset, CD4+ or CD8+ T cells, or bulk PBMC T cells (not recorded which). The V gene is TRBV20-1, the J gene TRBJ2-3; the TRBD2 assignment by TCRdb is unverifiable without DNA. CDR3: CSASSGAARDTQYF.